One sample yielded the 9 T cell receptor beta chains listed below, sequenced in a study of T cells and copy number aberrations in small-cell lung cancer. The assay was immunoSEQ multiplex PCR, and TCRdb's table has in-frame clones only and misses some. The sample lists fewer than 9,500 clones; 80% to 90% were seen once. The sequencing sample was made of normal tissue next to the tumor. The receptor set was obtained from a woman between 45 and 60 years old with small cell lung cancer.

The V call is TRBV11-1, the J call TRBJ2-1; D possibly matches TRBD1 or TRBD2 (5 bases each). Trimming removed 0 bases from V and 6 bases from J, with 15 bases in between. Germline assignment: CDR1 SGHAT and CDR2 FQDESV (reference sequence). This CDR3 is 16 amino acids long. Here the CDR3 DNA reads TGTGCCAGCAGCTTAGCGAGGGACCGAGCGCCCAATGAGCAGTTCTTC. Amino acids: CASSLARDRAPNEQFF.

The chain carries TRBV4-1 and TRBJ1-3; the D gene is possibly TRBD1 (5 bases). From germline, CDR1 is MGHRA and CDR2 YSYEKL. The CDR3 spans 17 residues. Trimming removed 2 bases at V and 3 bases at J, with 17 bases between. DNA of the CDR3: TGCGCCAGCAGCCAATTTGGGGGGAGTACAGGTGGAAACACCATATATTTT. It is translated as CASSQFGGSTGGNTIYF.

The V gene is TRBV9, the J gene TRBJ1-3; no firm D call. The germline CDR1 and CDR2 sequences are SGDLS and YYNGEE. V shed 3 bases and J shed 0 bases, with 10 bases lying between them. This CDR3 is built from 15 residues. This CDR3 is CASSARMSSGNTIYF. CDR3 sequence (DNA): TGTGCCAGCAGCGCCAGGATGAGCTCTGGAAACACCATATATTTT. The full variable domain, its missing parts supplied by reference TRBV9 and TRBJ1-3, is DSGVTQTPKHLITATGQRVTLRCSPRSGDLSVYWYQQSLDQGLQFLIQYYNGEERAKGNILERFSAQQFPDLHSELNLSSLELGDSALYFCASSARMSSGNTIYFGEGSWLTVV.

The V and J genes are TRBV7-3 and TRBJ2-1; TRBD2 aligns across 10 bases. This CDR3 has 14 amino acids. Germline V gene sequence: CDR1 SGHTA, CDR2 FQGTGA. Trimming cost V 4 bases and J 9 bases; bases outside gene matches: 6. The CDR3, as DNA: TGTGCCAGCAGCTCTAGCGGGAGTTCCACTGAGCAGTTCTTC. This translates into CASSSSGSSTEQFF.

The chain couples TRBV4-3 to TRBJ2-7; 9 bases fit TRBD2. The CDR3 sequence is 17 residues long. From germline, CDR1 is LGHNA and CDR2 YSLEER. V trimming: 0 bases; J trimming: 5 bases; junction bases outside the gene matches: 11. In DNA, the CDR3 is TGCGCCAGCAGCCAAGATCGTACGTATAGCGGGAGCCACGAGCAGTACTTC. It translates to CASSQDRTYSGSHEQYF.

This rearrangement joins TRBV28 to TRBJ1-2, with no clear D. Germline loops: CDR1 MDHEN, CDR2 SYDVKM. CDR3 length: 12 residues. Between the trimmed V and J ends, which lost 6 bases and 7 bases, there was a span of 12 bases. Here the CDR3 DNA reads TGTGCCAGCAGCCGATTCCTTGGTGGCTACACCTTC. It codes for CASSRFLGGYTF.

This clone occurred once. The chain has TRBV5-6 and TRBJ1-3; D is unclear. This CDR3 has 14 amino acids. Between the trimmed V and J ends, which lost 2 bases and 0 bases, there was a span of 6 bases. Germline V lookup: CDR1 SGHDT, CDR2 YYEEEE. This chain's CDR3 is CASSFTDSGNTIYF. The CDR3 nucleotides read TGTGCCAGCAGCTTTACAGACTCTGGAAACACCATATATTTT.

The V and J genes are TRBV5-1 and TRBJ1-1; TRBD1 matches 9 bases. The germline CDR1 and CDR2 sequences are SGHRS and YFSETQ. V was clipped by 2 bases and J by 1 base; unmatched bases: 6. CDR3 length: 16 amino acids. The chain's CDR3 is CASSLQGAGRNTEAFF. CDR3 coding DNA: TGCGCCAGCAGCTTACAGGGGGCCGGAAGGAACACTGAAGCTTTCTTT.

V and J are TRBV5-1 and TRBJ1-2, with D perhaps matching TRBD1 (6 bases). V shed 0 bases and J shed 2 bases, with 17 bases lying between them. CDR1 is SGHRS and CDR2 is YFSETQ in the germline V gene. The CDR3 spans 17 residues. CDR3 residues: CASSLGRPGQTNYGYTF. DNA of the CDR3: TGCGCCAGCAGCTTGGGCCGACCCGGACAGACAAACTATGGCTACACCTTC.